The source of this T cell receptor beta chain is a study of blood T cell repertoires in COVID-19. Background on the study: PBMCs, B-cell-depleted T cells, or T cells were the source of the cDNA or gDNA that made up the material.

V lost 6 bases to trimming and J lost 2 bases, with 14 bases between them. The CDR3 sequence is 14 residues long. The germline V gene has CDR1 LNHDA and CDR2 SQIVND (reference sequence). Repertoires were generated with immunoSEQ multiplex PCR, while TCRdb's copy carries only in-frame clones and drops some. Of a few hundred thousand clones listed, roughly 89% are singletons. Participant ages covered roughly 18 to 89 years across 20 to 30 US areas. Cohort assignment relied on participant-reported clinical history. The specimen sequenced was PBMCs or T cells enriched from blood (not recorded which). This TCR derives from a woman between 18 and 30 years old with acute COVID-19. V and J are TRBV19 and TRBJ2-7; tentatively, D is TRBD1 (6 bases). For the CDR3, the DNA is TGTGCCAGTAGGGGGGCGCGAGGTCCCTACGAGCAGTACTTC. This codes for CASRGARGPYEQYF.